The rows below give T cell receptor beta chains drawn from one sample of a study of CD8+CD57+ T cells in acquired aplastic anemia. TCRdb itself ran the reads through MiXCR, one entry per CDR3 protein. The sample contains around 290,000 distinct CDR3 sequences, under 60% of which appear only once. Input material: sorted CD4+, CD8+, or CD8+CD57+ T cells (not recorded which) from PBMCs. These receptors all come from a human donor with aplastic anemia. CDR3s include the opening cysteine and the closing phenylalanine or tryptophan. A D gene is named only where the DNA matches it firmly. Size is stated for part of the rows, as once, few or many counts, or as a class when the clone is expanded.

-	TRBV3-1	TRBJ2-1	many	TGTGCCAGCAGCCAAGGCGGCAACTCCTACAATGAGCAGTTCTTC	CASSQGGNSYNEQFF
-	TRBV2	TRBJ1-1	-	TGTGCCAGCAGGCCAGGGGTATGGGACACTGAAGCTTTCTTT	CASRPGVWDTEAFF
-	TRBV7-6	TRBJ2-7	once	TGTGCCAGCAGCCAGGGACAAGGGCGAACCTACGAGCAGTACTTC	CASSQGQGRTYEQYF
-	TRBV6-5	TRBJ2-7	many	TGTGCCAGCAGTACTCCGGGGATCCACGAGCAGTACTTC	CASSTPGIHEQYF
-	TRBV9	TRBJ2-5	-	TGTGCCAGCAGCGTGGCTAGAGAAGGCCAGGCACAAGAGACCCAGTACTTC	CASSVAREGQAQETQYF
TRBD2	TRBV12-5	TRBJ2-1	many	TGTGCTAGTGGTTGGACTAGCGGGGAGCAGTTCTTC	CASGWTSGEQFF
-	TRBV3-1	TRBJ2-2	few	TGTGCCAGCAGCCAAGATTTGACGGCCGGGTTAAACACCGGGGAGCTGTTTTTT	CASSQDLTAGLNTGELFF
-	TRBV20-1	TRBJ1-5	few	TGCAGTGCTAGGGGCCTCAATCAGCCCCAGCATTTT	CSARGLNQPQHF
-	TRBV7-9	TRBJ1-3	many	TGTGCCAGCAGCTTAAGAGGGAGCTCTGGAAACACCATATATTTT	CASSLRGSSGNTIYF
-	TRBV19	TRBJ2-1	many	TGTGCCAGTAGTATAGGGATAGTGGATTCGCAGTTCTTC	CASSIGIVDSQFF
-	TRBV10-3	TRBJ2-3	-	TGTGCCATCTGGGGGGGCGGCACAGATACGCAGTATTTT	CAIWGGGTDTQYF
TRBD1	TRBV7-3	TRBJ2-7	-	TGTGCCAGCAGCTGGGACAGGCGCTACGAGCAGTACTTC	CASSWDRRYEQYF
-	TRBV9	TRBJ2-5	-	TGTGCCAGCAGCGTTCGCCCGGAAGAGACCCAGTACTTC	CASSVRPEETQYF
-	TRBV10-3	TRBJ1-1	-	TGTGCCATCAGTGCATTGAACACTGAAGCTTTCTTT	CAISALNTEAFF
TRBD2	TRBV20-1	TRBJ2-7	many	TGCAGTTCGACTAGCGGGGGTTACGAGCAGTACTTC	CSSTSGGYEQYF
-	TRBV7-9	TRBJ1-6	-	TGTGCCAGCAGCATTATGCTCAGCTCCTATAATTCACCCCTCCACTTT	CASSIMLSSYNSPLHF
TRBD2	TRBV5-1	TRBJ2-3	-	TGCGCCAGCAGCTTGCTTTCGGGAGGCATCACAGATACGCAGTATTTT	CASSLLSGGITDTQYF
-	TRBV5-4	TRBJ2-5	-	TGTGCCAGCAGTGCCGAGACCCAGTACTTC	CASSAETQYF
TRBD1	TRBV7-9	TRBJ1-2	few	TGTGCCAGCAGCTATGGACAGGATAATGGCTACACCTTC	CASSYGQDNGYTF
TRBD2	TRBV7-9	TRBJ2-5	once	TGTGCCAGCAGCGCGCCGGGACTAGCGAGAGAGACCCAGTACTTC	CASSAPGLARETQYF
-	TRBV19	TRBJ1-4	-	TGTGCCAGTAGTGCCTTTCATGCAACTAATGGGAAACTGTTTTTT	CASSAFHATNGKLFF
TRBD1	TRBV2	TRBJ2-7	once	TGTGCCAGCAGTACCGGGACAGGGCTCAACGAGCAGTACTTC	CASSTGTGLNEQYF
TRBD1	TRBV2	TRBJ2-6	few	TGTGCCAGCAGTGGGGACAGCTCTGGGGCCAACGTCCTGACTTTC	CASSGDSSGANVLTF
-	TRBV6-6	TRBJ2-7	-	TGTGCCAGCAGTTACGGGGGTTCCGAGCAGTACTTC	CASSYGGSEQYF
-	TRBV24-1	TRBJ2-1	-	TGTGCCACCAGTGACAGGGGGTCGGGAGGACACAGGTACAATGAGCAGTTCTTC	CATSDRGSGGHRYNEQFF